These 9 T cell receptor beta chains originate from one sample sequenced in a study of blood T cells in healthy people across ages. Alongside a J-beta primer mix, a sample-barcoded 5' primer served in a second PCR lasting roughly 6 to 11 cycles. TCRdb passed the 5' RACE reads through MiXCR, listing each CDR3 protein once. There are 1.5 million to 2 million distinct CDR3 sequences in the sample; 28% occur only once, and 6.5% to 8.5% lies in the top ten. Material for sequencing was blood. All receptors come from a woman aged 25 to 45 in good health.

CDR3 sequence: CASSARGAGIVTQYF. DNA for the CDR3: TGTGCCAGCAGCGCTAGGGGTGCCGGCATAGTGACCCAGTACTTC. The rearrangement links TRBV7-2 to TRBJ2-5, with TRBD1 as a possible D gene (5 bases). V lost 5 bases and J 7 bases, leaving 20 bases between the germline ends. The CDR3 spans 15 residues. Germline CDR1 reads SGHTA; CDR2 reads FQGNSA.

This clonotype was seen repeatedly, ten times or more. The rearrangement joins TRBV12-3 or TRBV12-4 to TRBJ2-7; D uncertain. Trimming pared 2 bases from V and 6 bases from J, leaving 11 bases between. This CDR3 region has 13 residues. The DNA for the CDR3 is TGTGCCAGCAGTTTAAACCACCCAGCCGAGCAGTACTTC. This gives the protein CASSLNHPAEQYF.

Of note for this clonotype: This clone may be a read error of a much larger clone one base away. V usage is TRBV6-6 and J usage is TRBJ1-4, with a possible D match to TRBD1 (5 bases). Deletions cut 2 bases from V and 5 bases from J, with 9 bases between. Germline V gene lookup returns CDR1 MNHNY and CDR2 SVGAGI (reference sequence). This CDR3 comprises 14 residues. The chain's CDR3 is CASSYAGRNEKLFF. DNA of the CDR3: TGTGCCAGCAGTTACGCGGGACGGAATGAAAAACTGTTTTTT.

The rearrangement joins TRBV20-1 to TRBJ2-1; D is perhaps TRBD2 (5 bases). The CDR3 runs to 13 residues. V was clipped by 7 bases and J by 10 bases, with 20 bases between them. Germline CDR1 and CDR2: DFQATT and SNEGSKA (reference sequence). The CDR3 region is CSVRLIASYEQFF. For the CDR3, the DNA is TGCAGTGTTCGACTAATCGCCTCCTACGAGCAGTTCTTC.

The rearrangement joins TRBV7-9 to TRBJ2-7; TRBD2 matches at 9 bases. CDR1 is SEHNR, CDR2 FQNEAQ, per germline (reference sequence). This CDR3 contains 13 residues. With 5 bases clipped from V and 3 bases from J, the junction kept 2 bases outside the gene matches. The CDR3 reads CASSRTSDYEQYF. CDR3 in DNA: TGTGCCAGCAGCCGGACTAGCGACTACGAGCAGTACTTC.

This chain links TRBV7-9 with TRBJ2-5, with D tentatively TRBD1 (6 bases). V shed 2 bases and J shed 7 bases, with 23 bases lying between them. CDR1 and CDR2 from the germline V gene are SEHNR and FQNEAQ (reference sequence). The CDR3 sequence is 17 residues long. For the CDR3, the DNA is TGTGCCAGCAGCTTATATTCAGGGGCCTCCCGAACAGGGACCCAGTACTTC. This encodes CASSLYSGASRTGTQYF.

V usage is TRBV20-1 and J usage is TRBJ2-1; TRBD1 aligns across 7 bases. The DNA end is more similar to TRBJ2-7, so the J call may be wrong. Germline values: CDR1 DFQATT, CDR2 SNEGSKA (reference sequence). This CDR3 has 15 amino acids. The CDR3 loop is CSARSGQVSYNEQYF. The CDR3 coding sequence is TGCAGTGCTAGATCCGGACAGGTCTCCTACAATGAGCAGTACTTC.

This sequence joins TRBV2 and TRBJ2-5, with TRBD2 identical over 13 bases. J gave up 5 bases and V 10 bases, and 16 bases lay outside the gene matches. The CDR3 consists of 17 residues. The germline V gene has CDR1 SNHLY and CDR2 FYNNEI. As DNA, the CDR3 is TGTGCCAACAGCGGACTAGCGGGGGCCCTCGTTAGGGAGACCCAGTACTTC. This sequence encodes CANSGLAGALVRETQYF.

This clonotype was found many times. This chain connects TRBV9 to TRBJ1-2, with a weak D call TRBD1 (6 bases). The CDR3 runs 15 residues. Trimming shortened V by 4 bases and J by 5 bases, and 18 bases separated the two germline ends. Germline V CDR1 and CDR2: SGDLS, YYNGEE. In DNA form, the CDR3 reads TGTGCCAGCAGCCCCCGCGGCCAGGGGAGTTATGGCTACACCTTC. Its protein is CASSPRGQGSYGYTF.